A selection of T cell receptor beta chains follows, all from one sample in a study of T cells in Graves' hyperthyroidism and ophthalmopathy. MiXCR was run by TCRdb on the multiplex PCR reads, yielding one entry per CDR3 protein. This sample has more than 450,000 distinct CDR3 sequences, with around 15% found just once. Sequenced: blood. Every receptor here comes from a woman in her thirties or forties with Graves' hyperthyroidism. The CDR3 runs from the conserved cysteine through the conserved F or W. D genes are given only for firm matches. Only some rows state a clone size, as once, few, many or a class for expanded clones.

cdr3_length j_call d_call clone_size v_call cdr3_nt cdr3_aa
16 TRBJ1-2 TRBD1 NA TRBV4-1 TGCGCCAGCAGCCTCGATGGGACAGGGCCTAACTATGGCTACACCTTC CASSLDGTGPNYGYTF
13 TRBJ1-1 NA many TRBV28 TGTGCCAGCAGTAAGAATAGGGACACTGAAGCTTTCTTT CASSKNRDTEAFF
16 TRBJ2-3 TRBD2 many TRBV7-6 TGTGCCAGCAGCTTAGTCGAGCGGGATTTCACAGATACGCAGTATTTT CASSLVERDFTDTQYF
13 TRBJ1-2 NA many TRBV10-3 TGTGCCATCAGTGAGTCGCCCGACTATGGCTACACCTTC CAISESPDYGYTF
15 TRBJ2-1 TRBD2 few TRBV10-3 TGTGCCATCAGTGGGCCGGGACTAGCGGTCAATGAGCAGTTCTTC CAISGPGLAVNEQFF
16 TRBJ2-5 TRBD2 many TRBV28 TGTGCCAGCAGTTTGACTCGCGGGACTAGCGGAGAGACCCAGTACTTC CASSLTRGTSGETQYF
16 TRBJ1-1 NA many TRBV5-1 TGCGCCAGCACCGAACAACCTGGAGGGGGGAACACTGAAGCTTTCTTT CASTEQPGGGNTEAFF
13 TRBJ2-1 TRBD2 NA TRBV19 TGTGCCAGCAGGGGACTAGCGAATAATGAGCAGTTCTTC CASRGLANNEQFF
13 TRBJ2-5 NA few TRBV28 TGTGCCAGCAACGGGGACTACCAAGAGACCCAGTACTTC CASNGDYQETQYF
14 TRBJ2-7 NA few TRBV19 TGTGCCAGTAGTTCTTGGGACGCACCCTACGAGCAGTACTTC CASSSWDAPYEQYF
12 TRBJ2-6 NA NA TRBV2 TGTGCCACTGGGGCTGGGGCCAACGTCCTGACTTTC CATGAGANVLTF
15 TRBJ1-2 NA many TRBV2 TGTGCCAGCAGAGAAGTCAGGGGTGGCAACTATGGCTACACCTTC CASREVRGGNYGYTF
15 TRBJ2-5 TRBD1 many TRBV5-1 TGCGCCAGCAGCTTTGACAGGGGGTACCAAGAGACCCAGTACTTC CASSFDRGYQETQYF
19 TRBJ2-1 TRBD2 many TRBV20-1 TGCAGTGCTAGAGGTCCCTCTAGGGCCGGAGCGGGAGCCTACAATGAGCAGTTCTTC CSARGPSRAGAGAYNEQFF
13 TRBJ2-2 NA few TRBV2 TGTGCCAGCAGTGAACTAGCGTCCGGGGAGCTGTTTTTT CASSELASGELFF
16 TRBJ2-2 NA few TRBV19 TGTGCCAGTAGCCTGGGGGGAGTAGCAAGCACCGGGGAGCTGTTTTTT CASSLGGVASTGELFF
14 TRBJ2-2 TRBD1 NA TRBV12-3/TRBV12-4 TGTGCCAGCAGATGGGACAGAAACACCGGGGAGCTGTTTTTT CASRWDRNTGELFF
14 TRBJ2-3 NA many TRBV11-2 TGTGCCAGCAGCCCTCGAGGGGAAACAGATACGCAGTATTTT CASSPRGETDTQYF
15 TRBJ2-1 NA few TRBV4-2 TGTGCCAGCAGCCAAGATCGAGGCTTTCACAATGAGCAGTTCTTC CASSQDRGFHNEQFF
12 TRBJ2-7 NA many TRBV3-1 TGTGCCAGCAGCCAAGACGGCGTCCAGCAGTACTTC CASSQDGVQQYF
13 TRBJ1-5 NA few TRBV10-3 TGTGCCATCAGGGACAGCGATAATCAGCCCCAGCATTTT CAIRDSDNQPQHF
12 TRBJ2-1 NA many TRBV20-1 TGCAGTGCTAGAGATACGGCGGGAGAGCAGTTCTTC CSARDTAGEQFF
15 TRBJ2-7 TRBD1 many TRBV28 TGTGCCAGCAGAAAAACAGGGGGCCACTCCTACGAGCAGTACTTC CASRKTGGHSYEQYF
14 TRBJ1-1 NA many TRBV28 TGTGCCAGCAGTCCGGTATTACTGGACACTGAAGCTTTCTTT CASSPVLLDTEAFF
15 TRBJ1-1 TRBD1 many TRBV18 TGTGCCAGCTCAATTATTGACAGGGTACCCACTGAAGCTTTCTTT CASSIIDRVPTEAFF
17 TRBJ2-1 NA many TRBV29-1 TGCAGCGTTGAATGGCGGACACACCACAAGACCTACAATGAGCAGTTCTTC CSVEWRTHHKTYNEQFF
14 TRBJ2-1 NA many TRBV11-2 TGTGCCAGCAGCTTCAGTGGGCTCGGGGATGAGCAGTTCTTC CASSFSGLGDEQFF
13 TRBJ2-5 NA many TRBV7-6 TGTGCCAGCAGCTTTGCCCAAGGGGAGACCCAGTACTTC CASSFAQGETQYF
15 TRBJ2-2 NA many TRBV7-8 TGTGCCAGCAGCTTACGAGCGGTAAACACCGGGGAGCTGTTTTTT CASSLRAVNTGELFF
15 TRBJ2-1 NA many TRBV5-1 TGCGCCAGCAGCTTAGGTCCCTATGAGTACAATGAGCAGTTCTTC CASSLGPYEYNEQFF
15 TRBJ2-2 TRBD1 many TRBV7-8 TGTGCCAGCAGCTTACAAGGACAGGTCACCGGGGAGCTGTTTTTT CASSLQGQVTGELFF
16 TRBJ2-2 TRBD2 NA TRBV20-1 TGCAGTGCTAGGGGTTTAGCGGGAGGATGGACCGGGGAGCTGTTTTTT CSARGLAGGWTGELFF
15 TRBJ1-1 NA many TRBV3-1 TGTGCCAGCAGCCAGGTGGAAGGGAGGGCCACTGAAGCTTTCTTT CASSQVEGRATEAFF
16 TRBJ2-1 NA few TRBV20-1 TGCAGTGCTAGGGACTACCCTCAGAGCTCCTACAATGAGCAGTTCTTC CSARDYPQSSYNEQFF
12 TRBJ2-1 NA NA TRBV29-1 TGCAGCGCCGACACACCTAACAATGAGCAGTTCTTC CSADTPNNEQFF
13 TRBJ2-1 NA many TRBV27 TGTGCCAGCAGTTCCCCGGCGCACAATGAGCAGTTCTTC CASSSPAHNEQFF
17 TRBJ2-6 NA few TRBV20-1 TGCAGTGCTAGAGAGACGCGGCTCGGCCCTGGGGCCAACGTCCTGACTTTC CSARETRLGPGANVLTF
13 TRBJ2-5 NA many TRBV12-5 TGTGCTAGTGCGCCGGGGTACCAAGAGACCCAGTACTTC CASAPGYQETQYF
13 TRBJ2-1 NA many TRBV28 TGTGCCAGCAGTTTAACGGCCGTCAATGAGCAGTTCTTC CASSLTAVNEQFF
15 TRBJ1-6 NA NA TRBV9 TGTGCCAGCAGCGTCCATCAGGGGAATAATTCACCCCTCCACTTT CASSVHQGNNSPLHF
16 TRBJ2-1 TRBD2 NA TRBV4-2 TGTGCCAGCAGCCAAGATCGCAGTAGCGGGAGCGATGAGCAGTTCTTC CASSQDRSSGSDEQFF
13 TRBJ2-7 NA many TRBV20-1 TGCAGTGCCCGTTGGGAGAGCGTCTACGAGCAGTACTTC CSARWESVYEQYF
16 TRBJ2-3 NA few TRBV24-1 TGTGCCACCAGTGATTTTTCCCAGGGTCGGCGAGATACGCAGTATTTT CATSDFSQGRRDTQYF
12 TRBJ2-5 NA many TRBV30 TGTGCCTGGAGTTCGGGGCAGGAGACCCAGTACTTC CAWSSGQETQYF